The present entry profiles one TCR beta chain with its context. This clone's antigen is unknown. No base quality information exists; no much larger clone differs at one position. Receptor amplification or capture employed the immunoSEQ multiplex PCR assay. TCRdb provides this immuneACCESS table in a form limited to in-frame rearrangements. Some clones are lacking; in checked studies, under half of them reflect an unresolved V gene, and why the rest are absent is not known. Recorded for this sample are roughly 48,000 clones; roughly 88% of them occurred a single time. The top ten hold around 1.2% of the sample. This sample was taken from a study of T cell changes during pregnancy in multiple sclerosis (dated by TCRdb to 2018 to 2020). Regarding the study in general: The study examined how the T cell repertoire changed over the course of pregnancy in women with multiple sclerosis.

From the cysteine through the phenylalanine, the CDR3 covers 15 amino acids. Only the CDR3 part of the read is kept: 45 bases, read in frame from the first base. In this chain, TRBV12-2 is recombined with TRBJ1-3; the DNA was not compared with TRBD1, the D call given in the table. TRBV12-2 is annotated as a pseudogene. Here the sequenced sample was CD4+ T cells from peripheral blood mononuclear cells, taken in the second trimester of pregnancy. The sequence derives from a female donor with multiple sclerosis, enrolled in a pregnancy study. This receptor carries the CDR3 CASRPDKSSGNTIYF. In nucleotides, the sequence is TGTGCAAGTCGTCCGGACAAGAGCTCTGGAAACACCATATATTTT.